This T cell receptor (beta chain) was found in a study of regulatory T cells in long-lasting Graves disease. The sample's time point: persistent/refractory GD, antithyroid drugs over 5 years with positive TRAb. PBMCs were the source of the RNA used for TCR sequencing. The authors diagnosed Graves' disease using American Thyroid Association guidelines. About 9.2 milliliters of peripheral blood were taken and placed in EDTA tubes. Library construction for TCR beta used iRepertoire HTBI primers and Arm-PCR of CDR3 regions. TCRdb re-called the multiplex PCR reads with MiXCR, one entry per CDR3 protein. Among around 460,000 distinct CDR3 sequences listed, 20% to 25% were seen once. The CDR3 is made up of 14 amino acids. The ends were cut back, 3 bases at V and 2 bases at J, with 11 bases in the middle. The germline V gene encodes CDR1 KGHSH and CDR2 LQKENI.

This material consisted of peripheral blood mononuclear cells (PBMCs), taken when the disease was refractory, from a patient treated with antithyroid drugs. The origin of this receptor is a female donor with Graves disease. The chain carries TRBV18 and TRBJ2-7; D may correspond to TRBD1 or TRBD2 (5 bases each). DNA for the CDR3: TGTGCCAGCTCACCCGGGACGCAAACCTACGAGCAGTACTTC. This codes for CASSPGTQTYEQYF.